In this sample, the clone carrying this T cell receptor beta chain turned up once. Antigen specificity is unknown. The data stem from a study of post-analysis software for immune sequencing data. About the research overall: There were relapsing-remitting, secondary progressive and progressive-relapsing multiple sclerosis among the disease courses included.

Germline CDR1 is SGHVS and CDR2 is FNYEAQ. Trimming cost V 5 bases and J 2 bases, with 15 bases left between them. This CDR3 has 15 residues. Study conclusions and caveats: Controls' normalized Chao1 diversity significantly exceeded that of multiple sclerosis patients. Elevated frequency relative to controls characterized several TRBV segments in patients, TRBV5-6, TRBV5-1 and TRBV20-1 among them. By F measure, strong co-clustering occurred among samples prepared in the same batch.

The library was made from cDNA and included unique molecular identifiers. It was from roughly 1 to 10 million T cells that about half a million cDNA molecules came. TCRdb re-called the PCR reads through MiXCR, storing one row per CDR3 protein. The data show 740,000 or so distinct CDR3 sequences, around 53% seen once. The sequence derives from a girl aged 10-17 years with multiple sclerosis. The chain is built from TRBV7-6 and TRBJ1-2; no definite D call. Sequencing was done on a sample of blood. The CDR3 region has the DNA TGTGCCAGCAGCCCCGCCGGCCGCCTGAACTATGGCTACACCTTC. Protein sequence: CASSPAGRLNYGYTF.